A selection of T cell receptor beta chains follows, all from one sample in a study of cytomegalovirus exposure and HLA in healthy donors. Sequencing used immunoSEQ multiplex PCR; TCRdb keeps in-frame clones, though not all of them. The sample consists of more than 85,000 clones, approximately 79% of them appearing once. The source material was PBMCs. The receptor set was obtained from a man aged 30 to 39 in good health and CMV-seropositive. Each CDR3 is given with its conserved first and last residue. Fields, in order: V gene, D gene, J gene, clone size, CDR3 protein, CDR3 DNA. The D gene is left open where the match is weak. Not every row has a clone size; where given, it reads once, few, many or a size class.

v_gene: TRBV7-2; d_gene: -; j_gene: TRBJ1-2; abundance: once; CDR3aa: CASSSGAGVGYTF; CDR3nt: TGTGCCAGCAGCTCTGGGGCAGGGGTTGGCTACACCTTC
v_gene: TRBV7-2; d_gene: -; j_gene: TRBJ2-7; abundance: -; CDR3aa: CASSRDRSSYEQYF; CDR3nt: TGTGCCAGCAGCCGTGACAGGTCCTCCTACGAGCAGTACTTC
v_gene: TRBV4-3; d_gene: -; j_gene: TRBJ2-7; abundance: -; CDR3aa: CASSQDRNSYEQYF; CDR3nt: TGCGCCAGCAGCCAAGACAGGAACTCCTACGAGCAGTACTTC
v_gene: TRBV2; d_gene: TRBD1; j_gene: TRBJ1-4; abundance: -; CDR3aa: CASRGQGRTNEKLFF; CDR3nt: TGTGCCAGCAGGGGACAGGGGAGGACTAATGAAAAACTGTTTTTT
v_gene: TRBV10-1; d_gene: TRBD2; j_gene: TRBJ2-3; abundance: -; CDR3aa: CASRSDGGRTQYF; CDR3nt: TGCGCCAGCCGGTCTGACGGCGGGAGAACGCAGTATTTT
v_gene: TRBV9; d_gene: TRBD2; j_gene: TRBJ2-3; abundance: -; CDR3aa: CASSVGAGGPTQYF; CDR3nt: TGTGCCAGCAGCGTTGGGGCGGGGGGGCCCACGCAGTATTTT
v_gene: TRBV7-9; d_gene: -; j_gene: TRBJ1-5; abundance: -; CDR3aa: CASSLSDSRDQPQHF; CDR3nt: TGTGCCAGCAGCCTCTCGGACAGCAGAGATCAGCCCCAGCATTTT
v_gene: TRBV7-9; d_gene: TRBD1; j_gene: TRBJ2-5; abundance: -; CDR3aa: CASSWDSKETQYF; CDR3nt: TGTGCCAGCAGCTGGGACAGTAAAGAGACCCAGTACTTC
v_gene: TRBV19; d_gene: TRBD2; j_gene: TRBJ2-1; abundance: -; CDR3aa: CASSGRTSGGPAYNEQFF; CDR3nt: TGTGCCAGTAGTGGCCGGACTAGCGGGGGCCCAGCCTACAATGAGCAGTTCTTC
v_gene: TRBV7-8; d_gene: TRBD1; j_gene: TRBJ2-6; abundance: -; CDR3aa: CASSSGTVLTNSGANVLTF; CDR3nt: TGTGCCAGCAGCTCCGGGACAGTCCTTACTAACTCTGGGGCCAACGTCCTGACTTTC
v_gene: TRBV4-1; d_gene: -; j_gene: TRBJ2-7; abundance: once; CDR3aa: CASSLYEGSYEQYF; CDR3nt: TGCGCCAGCAGCCTGTATGAGGGCTCCTACGAGCAGTACTTC
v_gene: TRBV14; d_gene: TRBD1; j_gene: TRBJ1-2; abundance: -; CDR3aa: CASSRDRGYGYTF; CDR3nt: TGTGCCAGCAGTCGTGACAGGGGCTATGGCTACACCTTC
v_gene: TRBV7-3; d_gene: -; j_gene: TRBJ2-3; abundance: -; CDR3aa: CASSLRGGSTDTQYF; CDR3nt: TGTGCCAGCAGCTTACGAGGGGGAAGCACAGATACGCAGTATTTT
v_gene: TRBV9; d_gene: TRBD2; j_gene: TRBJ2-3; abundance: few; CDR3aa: CASSVRGDSGGGATQYF; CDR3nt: TGTGCCAGCAGCGTCAGGGGGGATAGCGGGGGTGGGGCGACCCAGTATTTT
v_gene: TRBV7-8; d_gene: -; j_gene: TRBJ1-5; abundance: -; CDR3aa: CASGGAGTVQPQHF; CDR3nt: TGTGCCAGCGGAGGGGCAGGGACGGTTCAGCCCCAGCATTTT
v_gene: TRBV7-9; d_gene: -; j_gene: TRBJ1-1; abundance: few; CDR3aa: CASSLEARTEAFF; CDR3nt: TGTGCCAGCAGCTTAGAGGCGCGGACTGAAGCTTTCTTT
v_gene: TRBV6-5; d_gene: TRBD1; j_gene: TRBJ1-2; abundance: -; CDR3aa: CASSRDRGSRGYTF; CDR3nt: TGTGCCAGCAGCCGGGACAGGGGTTCTCGAGGCTACACCTTC
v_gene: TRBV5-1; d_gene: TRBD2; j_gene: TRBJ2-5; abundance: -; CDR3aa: CASSLGLAGETQYF; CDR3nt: TGCGCCAGCAGCTTGGGGCTAGCGGGGGAGACCCAGTACTTC
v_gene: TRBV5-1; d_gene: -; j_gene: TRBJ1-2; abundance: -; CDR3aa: CASSLEGGANYGYTF; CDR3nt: TGCGCCAGCAGCTTGGAAGGGGGGGCTAACTATGGCTACACCTTC
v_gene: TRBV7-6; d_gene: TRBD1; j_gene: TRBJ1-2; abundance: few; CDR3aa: CASSPDRTGQGGGYTF; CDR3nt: TGTGCCAGCAGCCCAGACCGGACGGGACAGGGAGGTGGCTACACCTTC
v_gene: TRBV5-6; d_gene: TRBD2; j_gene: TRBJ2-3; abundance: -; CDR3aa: CASSGRGGPVTDTQYF; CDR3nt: TGTGCCAGCAGCGGACGGGGGGGCCCCGTTACAGATACGCAGTATTTT
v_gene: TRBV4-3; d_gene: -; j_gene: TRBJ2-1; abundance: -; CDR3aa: CASSPSPGYEQFF; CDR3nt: TGCGCCAGCAGCCCGTCTCCGGGGTATGAGCAGTTCTTC
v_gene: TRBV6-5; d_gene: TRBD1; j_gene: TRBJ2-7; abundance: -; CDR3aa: CASRSLSGGWEQYF; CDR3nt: TGTGCCAGCAGGTCCCTCTCAGGGGGATGGGAGCAGTACTTC
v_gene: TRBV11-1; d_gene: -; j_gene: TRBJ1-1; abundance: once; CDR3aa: CASSNSITRNTEAFF; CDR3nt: TGTGCCAGCAGTAATTCGATAACTAGGAACACTGAAGCTTTCTTT
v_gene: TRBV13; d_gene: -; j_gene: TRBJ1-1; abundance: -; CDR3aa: CASSPRILNTEAFF; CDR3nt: TGTGCCAGCAGCCCCAGGATCCTCAACACTGAAGCTTTCTTT
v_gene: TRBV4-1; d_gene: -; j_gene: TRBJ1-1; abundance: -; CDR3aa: CASSLVPGAEAFF; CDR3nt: TGCGCCAGCAGCCTGGTCCCGGGGGCTGAAGCTTTCTTT
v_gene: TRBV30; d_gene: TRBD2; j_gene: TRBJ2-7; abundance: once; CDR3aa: CAWSVDSGAYEQYF; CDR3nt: TGTGCCTGGAGTGTGGATAGCGGGGCCTACGAGCAGTACTTC
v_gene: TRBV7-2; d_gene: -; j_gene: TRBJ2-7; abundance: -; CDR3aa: CASSSWTSQLTYEQYF; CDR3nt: TGTGCCAGCAGCTCCTGGACTTCCCAACTCACCTACGAGCAGTACTTC
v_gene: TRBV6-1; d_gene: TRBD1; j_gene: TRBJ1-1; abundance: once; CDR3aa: CATRDRGATEAFF; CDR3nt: TGTGCCACCCGGGACAGGGGTGCCACTGAAGCTTTCTTT
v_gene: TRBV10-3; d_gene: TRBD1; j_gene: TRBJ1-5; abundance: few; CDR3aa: CATAGTGINQPQHF; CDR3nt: TGTGCCACCGCCGGGACAGGGATCAATCAGCCCCAGCATTTT
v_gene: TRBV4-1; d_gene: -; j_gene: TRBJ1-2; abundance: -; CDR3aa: CASSQDVAGAIGYTF; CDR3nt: TGCGCCAGCAGCCAAGATGTAGCGGGGGCGATTGGCTACACCTTC
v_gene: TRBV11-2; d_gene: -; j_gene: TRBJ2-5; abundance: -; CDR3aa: CASRPRGATQETQYF; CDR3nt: TGTGCCAGCAGGCCCAGGGGGGCCACCCAAGAGACCCAGTACTTC
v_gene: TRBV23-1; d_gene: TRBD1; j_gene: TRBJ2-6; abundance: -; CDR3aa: CASSQRGQGLTGANVLTF; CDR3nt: TGCGCCAGCAGTCAACGGGGACAGGGACTCACTGGGGCCAACGTCCTGACTTTC
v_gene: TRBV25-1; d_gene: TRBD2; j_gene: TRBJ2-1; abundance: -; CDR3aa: CASSEGWGGGVNEQFF; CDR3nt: TGTGCCAGCAGTGAAGGGTGGGGCGGGGGGGTAAATGAGCAGTTCTTC
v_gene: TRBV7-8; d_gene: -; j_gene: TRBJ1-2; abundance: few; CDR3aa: CASSPRSGGAYGYTF; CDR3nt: TGTGCCAGCAGCCCGAGGTCGGGGGGGGCCTATGGCTACACCTTC
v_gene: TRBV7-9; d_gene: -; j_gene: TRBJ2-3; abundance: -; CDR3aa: CASSLGVAGTDTQYF; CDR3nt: TGTGCCAGCAGCCTCGGAGTAGCGGGCACAGATACGCAGTATTTT
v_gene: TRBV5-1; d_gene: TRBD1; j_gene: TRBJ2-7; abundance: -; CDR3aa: CASSSSGTVSYEQYF; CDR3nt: TGCGCCAGCAGCTCATCCGGGACAGTCTCCTACGAGCAGTACTTC
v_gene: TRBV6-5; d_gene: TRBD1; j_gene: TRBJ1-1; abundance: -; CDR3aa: CASSAGTGGTEAFF; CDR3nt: TGTGCCAGCAGTGCCGGGACAGGGGGCACTGAAGCTTTCTTT
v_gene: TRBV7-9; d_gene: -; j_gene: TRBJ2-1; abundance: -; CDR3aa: CASSLAQSYNEQFF; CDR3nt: TGTGCCAGCAGCTTAGCCCAGTCATACAATGAGCAGTTCTTC
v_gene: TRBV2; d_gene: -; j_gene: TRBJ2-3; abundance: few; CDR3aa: CATEFEVTDTQYF; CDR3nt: TGTGCCACCGAATTCGAGGTCACGGATACGCAGTATTTT
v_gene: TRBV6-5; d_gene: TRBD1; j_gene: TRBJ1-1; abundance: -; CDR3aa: CASTWDSSTEAFF; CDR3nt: TGTGCCAGCACGTGGGACAGTTCCACTGAAGCTTTCTTT
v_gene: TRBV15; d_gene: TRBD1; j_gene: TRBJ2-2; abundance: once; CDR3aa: CATSRERTGTGTGELFF; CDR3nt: TGTGCCACCAGCAGAGAGAGGACAGGCACGGGAACCGGGGAGCTGTTTTTT
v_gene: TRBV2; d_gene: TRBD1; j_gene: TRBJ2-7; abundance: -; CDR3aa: CASSRQGGSYEQYF; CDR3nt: TGTGCCAGCAGCAGACAGGGGGGAAGCTACGAGCAGTACTTC
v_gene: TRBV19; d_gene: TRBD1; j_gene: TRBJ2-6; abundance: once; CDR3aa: CASSIGQGSSGANVLTF; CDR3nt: TGTGCCAGTAGTATCGGACAGGGGTCCTCTGGGGCCAACGTCCTGACTTTC
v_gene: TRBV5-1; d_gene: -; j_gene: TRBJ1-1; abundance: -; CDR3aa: CASSFRDKNTEAFF; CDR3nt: TGCGCCAGCAGTTTCCGGGACAAAAACACTGAAGCTTTCTTT
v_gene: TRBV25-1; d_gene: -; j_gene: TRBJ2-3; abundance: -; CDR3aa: CASSEPRASTDTQYF; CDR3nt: TGTGCCAGCAGTGAACCCAGGGCTAGCACAGATACGCAGTATTTT
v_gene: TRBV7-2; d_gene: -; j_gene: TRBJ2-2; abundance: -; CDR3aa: CASRQGYTGELFF; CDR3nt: TGTGCCAGCAGACAGGGTTACACCGGGGAGCTGTTTTTT
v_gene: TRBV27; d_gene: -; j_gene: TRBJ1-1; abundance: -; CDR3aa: CASTSWGGNTEAFF; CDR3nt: TGTGCCAGCACCTCGTGGGGGGGGAACACTGAAGCTTTCTTT
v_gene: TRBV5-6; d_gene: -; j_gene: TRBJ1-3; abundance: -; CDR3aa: CASSLVQGSGNTIYF; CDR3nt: TGTGCCAGCAGCTTGGTCCAGGGATCTGGAAACACCATATATTTT
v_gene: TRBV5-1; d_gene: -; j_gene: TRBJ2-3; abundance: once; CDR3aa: CASSLAHRSEQTQYF; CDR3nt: TGCGCCAGCAGCTTGGCCCACAGGTCTGAGCAAACGCAGTATTTT